The source of this T cell receptor beta chain is a study of Ad26.COV2.S vaccination and SARS-CoV-2 variants (TCRdb year 2021). Background on the whole study: Vaccine-arm donors came from COV1001, a multicentre, randomized, double-blind, placebo-controlled phase I-IIa trial of Ad26.COV2.S in healthy adults. Dosing of Ad26.COV2.S was intramuscular, at either 5x10^10 or 1x10^11 viral particles, delivered as one shot or as two shots spaced 56 days apart. TCRbeta repertoire sequencing was used to assess the specificity and breadth of SARS-CoV-2-reactive T cell receptors after Ad26.COV2.S vaccination. A total of approximately 32 samples were included in the TCR-sequenced set, comprising around 19 Ad26.COV2.S vaccine recipients, 5 placebo recipients and 8 SARS-CoV-2 convalescent individuals. Trial participants were randomized into five groups of five: low-dose or high-dose Ad26.COV2.S given once or twice, or placebo on both occasions. Investigators remained blinded to trial group allocation during experiments and outcome assessment. What the authors observed across the whole study: The study was not powered for comparison of responses between vaccine doses or regimens. The authors noted that the TCR breadth and depth analyses may have underestimated total T cell responses. Compared with placebo recipients, Ad26.COV2.S recipients showed higher spike-specific TCR breadth (P = 0.0014). Non-spike TCR breadth was comparable between vaccine and placebo recipients, consistent with the vaccine containing only spike. Substantial breadth of spike-specific CD8+ and CD4+ T cell responses was reported after vaccination.

This clone was detected only a few times. No cognate antigen has been identified for it. Base qualities are not at hand, and no much larger clone is one base apart. The treatment or condition label, read with the paper, signifies: some 20 received Ad26.COV2.S at low or high dose, single or two shots; 5 received placebo; per-sample allocation not given. For vaccine and placebo recipients, repertoires were sequenced using samples collected on day 63 after the first injection. In Cohort 1b, about two dozen adults aged 18-55 years were enrolled at a single site in Boston, USA, between 29 July and 7 August 2020. Ad26.COV2.S consisted of a replication-incompetent adenovirus type 26 vector by which a prefusion-stabilized SARS-CoV-2 spike protein from the original Wuhan strain was expressed. TCRbeta CDR3 regions were sequenced with the immunoSEQ Assay. After extraction, genomic DNA underwent amplification by bias-controlled multiplex PCR, followed by high-throughput sequencing. Per the authors' processing: To quantify the absolute abundance of each unique TCRbeta CDR3 region, sequences were collapsed and filtered. Usable DNA was measured by amplifying reference genes present in all nucleated cells, and TCRbeta template counts were normalized to that usable DNA to estimate T cell fraction. Repertoire TCRs were annotated as SARS-CoV-2-specific by exact matching of V gene, CDR3 amino acid sequence and J gene to a known reactive TCR set. MIRA supplied the reference SARS-CoV-2 TCR set, which was filtered for enrichment in COVID-19-positive ImmuneCODE repertoires so that public or cross-reactive TCRs were removed. Using the MIRA antigens, annotated TCRs were further analysed by specific ORF or by position within an ORF. Depth was the summed frequency of annotated unique rearrangements, while breadth was defined as annotated unique rearrangements over total unique productive rearrangements. Two-sided Wilcoxon rank-sum tests were used to compare TCR breadth between groups. TCRdb stores this immuneACCESS table with in-frame sequences only. Part of the clones is absent; in the studies checked, under half of the shortfall reflects unresolved V genes, and no reason is known for the rest. The V and J calls and clone size are taken from that table; D and trimming were inferred from the DNA. This sample holds over 300,000 clones; around four fifths were observed only once. Roughly 7.4% of the sample is in the top ten clones.

CDR1 and CDR2 are drawn from the germline V gene: SNHLY, FYNNEI. The CDR3 runs 14 amino acids, cysteine and phenylalanine included. Solely the CDR3 DNA is kept, with 42 bases framed from the first base. The junction shows trimming of 6 bases on V and 4 bases on J, and the gene matches do not reach 6 bases of it. The receptor was derived from a person aged 18 to 65 who received the Ad26.COV2.S COVID-19 vaccine or a placebo. The rearranged segments are TRBV2 and TRBJ1-1; 9 middle bases align to TRBD1. Sample: peripheral blood, taken in a trial of Ad26.COV2.S vaccine versus placebo. Read as DNA, the sequence is TGTGCCAGCAGCGGACAGGGGTGGATCACTGAAGCTTTCTTT. It translates as CASSGQGWITEAFF.